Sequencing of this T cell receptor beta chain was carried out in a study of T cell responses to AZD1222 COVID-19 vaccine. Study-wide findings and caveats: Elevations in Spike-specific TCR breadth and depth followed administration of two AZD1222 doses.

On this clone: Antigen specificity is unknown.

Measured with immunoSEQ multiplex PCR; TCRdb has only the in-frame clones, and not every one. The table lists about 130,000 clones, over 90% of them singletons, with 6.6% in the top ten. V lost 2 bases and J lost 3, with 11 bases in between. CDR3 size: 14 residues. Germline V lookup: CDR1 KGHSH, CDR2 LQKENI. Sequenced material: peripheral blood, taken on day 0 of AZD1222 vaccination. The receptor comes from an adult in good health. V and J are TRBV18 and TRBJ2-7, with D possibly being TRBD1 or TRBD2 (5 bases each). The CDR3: CASSPGGQGYEQYF. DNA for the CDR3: TGTGCCAGCTCACCAGGAGGACAAGGCTACGAGCAGTACTTC.